This T cell receptor beta chain was observed in a study of post-analysis software for immune sequencing data. The CDR3 is 16 amino acids. V lost 4 bases, J lost 3 bases, and 11 bases stayed unmatched. The germline V gene has CDR1 SGHRS and CDR2 YFSETQ. Unique molecular identifiers tagged the TCR beta cDNA libraries. Around 460,000 cDNA molecules came from around 1 to 10 million T cells. Using its own MiXCR run on the PCR reads, TCRdb lists one record per CDR3 protein. The data contain about 820,000 distinct CDR3 sequences, approximately 57% of them singletons. General observations from the study: Roughly five TRBV segments appeared more often in patients than in controls, and TRBV5-6, TRBV5-1 and TRBV20-1 were among these. Same-batch preparations were strongly co-clustered by F measure.

Comment on this clonotype: Its antigen is undetermined.

The sequence was obtained from a girl aged 5-17 years with multiple sclerosis. The rearrangement links TRBV5-1 to TRBJ1-1; TRBD1 matches at 8 bases. Sequenced material: blood. CDR3 region: CASSLTGEVGDTEAFF. DNA of the CDR3: TGCGCCAGCAGCCTGACAGGGGAAGTAGGAGACACTGAAGCTTTCTTT.